This TCR beta chain comes out of a study of blood T cell repertoires in COVID-19. About the study: Acute-phase and convalescent COVID-19 samples originated in the United States, Italy and Spain.

This clone has just a few counts. Germline V lookup: CDR1 SGHAT, CDR2 FQNNGV. There are 19 residues in the CDR3. J lost 0 bases, V lost 4 bases, and 12 bases had no gene match. Sequencing was performed with immunoSEQ multiplex PCR; in TCRdb, only in-frame clones are kept and a portion is missing. The sample lists roughly 140,000 clones; just under 80% were seen once. Sample: peripheral blood. This chain connects TRBV11-2 to TRBJ1-6; 7 bases line up with TRBD1. This clonotype was sampled from a woman aged 55-69 years with acute or convalescent COVID-19. The CDR3 bases are TGTGCCAGCAGCTCCCCAGGGGGTAAAGCGAGCTCCTATAATTCACCCCTCCACTTT. Translation gives CASSSPGGKASSYNSPLHF.